Listed here are 23 T cell receptor beta chains from one sample, sequenced in a study of pediatric ulcerative colitis. Some clones are missing from TCRdb's copy, which holds only in-frame ones; the method was immunoSEQ multiplex PCR. Seen here are some 60,000 clones, about three quarters observed once, and the top ten hold under 6.5%. The sequenced sample consisted of blood. All receptors derive from a boy younger than 18 with moderate ulcerative colitis.

This clone was seen only a few times. CDR3 DNA: TGTGCCAGCAGCCGTCGGGGCACGGGGGCCCTGAACACTGAAGCTTTCTTT. Its protein product is CASSRRGTGALNTEAFF. The J gene is TRBJ1-1, the V gene TRBV5-5; D is possibly TRBD1 (6 bases). V lost 4 bases and J 0 bases, leaving 19 bases between the germline ends. CDR3 length: 17 amino acids. CDR1 and CDR2 (germline): SGHKS, YYEKEE (reference sequence).

The CDR3: CASSYSPGRGGYGYTF. The CDR3, as DNA: TGTGCCAGCAGTTACTCCCCCGGCAGGGGAGGCTATGGCTACACCTTC. The chain is built from TRBV6-5 and TRBJ1-2, with D possibly being TRBD1 (6 bases). The CDR3 is 16 residues long. CDR1 and CDR2 from the germline V gene are MNHEY and SVGAGI. The V gene lost 0 bases and the J gene lost 4 bases, with 15 bases spanning the gap.

The chain combines TRBV30 with TRBJ2-1, with 9 bases identical to TRBD2. CDR3 length: 14 residues. Germline trimming cut 3 bases from V and 10 bases from J; bases unmatched to any gene: 10. Per the germline V gene, CDR1 is GTSNPN and CDR2 is SVGIG (reference sequence). The CDR3 sequence: CAWSSGTSYLEQFF. The CDR3 coding sequence is TGTGCCTGGAGCTCCGGGACTAGCTATTTAGAGCAGTTCTTC.

CDR3 in amino acids: CASSPRGGFHRYGYTF. CDR3 nucleotide sequence: TGCGCCAGCAGCCCCAGAGGGGGGTTTCATCGATATGGCTACACCTTC. V gene TRBV4-3 combines with J gene TRBJ1-2; tentative D call: TRBD1 (6 bases). This CDR3 contains 16 residues. Trimming stripped 4 bases from V and 5 bases from J, with 20 bases between. Germline V gene lookup returns CDR1 LGHNA and CDR2 YSLEER.

This rearrangement joins TRBV6-5 to TRBJ1-6, with D possibly being TRBD1 (5 bases). The CDR3 covers 15 residues. Trimming pared 2 bases from V and 6 bases from J, leaving 11 bases between. The germline gives CDR1 MNHEY, CDR2 SVGAGI. The CDR3 nucleotides are TGTGCCAGCAGTTACCTCAGGGCCTCTAATTCACCCCTCCACTTT. Translation gives CASSYLRASNSPLHF.

CDR3 residues: CASSLAAGVNTGELFF. The CDR3 DNA is TGCGCCAGCAGCTTGGCCGCGGGGGTGAACACCGGGGAGCTGTTTTTT. The chain joins TRBV5-1 to TRBJ2-2, with 7 bases fitting TRBD2. From germline, CDR1 is SGHRS and CDR2 YFSETQ. This CDR3 comprises 16 residues. Unmatched junction bases numbered 3, after V lost 0 bases and J lost 1 base.

The chain combines TRBV7-8 with TRBJ1-2, with D unclear. V lost 5 bases and J lost 2, with 15 bases in between. Germline lookup yields CDR1 SGHVS and CDR2 FQNEAQ. The CDR3 is 15 amino acids. The CDR3 coding sequence is TGTGCCAGCAGCCCCGACCCAAATCTAAACTATGGCTACACCTTC. Protein: CASSPDPNLNYGYTF. Combining the CDR3 with reference TRBV7-8 and TRBJ1-2 gives the whole variable domain GAGVSQSPRYKVAKRGQDVALRCDPISGHVSLFWYQQALGQGPEFLTYFQNEAQLDKSGLPSDRFFAERPEGSVSTLKIQRTQQEDSAVYLCASSPDPNLNYGYTFGSGTRLTVV.

CDR3 residues: CASSPPGISGNTIYF. The CDR3 nucleotides are TGTGCCAGCTCACCACCGGGGATCTCTGGAAACACCATATATTTT. The rearrangement joins TRBV18 to TRBJ1-3, with D unclear. Trimming pared 0 bases from V and 0 bases from J, leaving 6 bases between. The CDR3 totals 15 residues. Germline CDR1 KGHSH, CDR2 LQKENI.

The rearrangement uses TRBV10-1 and TRBJ2-2; 7 nucleotides agree with TRBD1. This CDR3 contains 16 residues. The V and J ends lost 5 bases and 4 bases, in that order; junction bases with no gene match: 10. Germline lookup yields CDR1 WNHNN and CDR2 SYGVQD (reference sequence). CDR3 sequence: CASSNKTGVGTGELFF. Written as DNA, the CDR3 is TGCGCCAGCAGTAACAAAACAGGGGTCGGCACCGGGGAGCTGTTTTTT.

The rearrangement joins TRBV7-7 to TRBJ2-7, with a possible D match to TRBD1 (6 bases). CDR1 is SSHAT, CDR2 FNYEAQ, per germline (reference sequence). The CDR3 is 13 amino acids. With 3 bases removed from V and 3 bases from J, the gap between germline ends came to 9 bases. CDR3 sequence reads: CASSFNRDYEQYF. The DNA for the CDR3 is TGTGCCAGCAGCTTTAACAGGGACTACGAGCAGTACTTC. Together with reference TRBV7-7 and TRBJ2-7, the CDR3 gives the full variable domain: GAGVSQSPRYKVTKRGQDVTLRCDPISSHATLYWYQQALGQGPEFLTYFNYEAQPDKSGLPSDRFSAERPEGSISTLTIQRTEQRDSAMYRCASSFNRDYEQYFGPGTRLTVT.

The chain couples TRBV2 to TRBJ2-7; the D is unclear. This CDR3 comprises 11 residues. Germline V gene sequence: CDR1 SNHLY, CDR2 FYNNEI. The V gene lost 2 bases and the J gene lost 2 bases, with 1 base spanning the gap. The CDR3 DNA reads TGTGCCAGCAGTGAACCCTACGAGCAGTACTTC. This translates into CASSEPYEQYF. The entire variable domain, with the rest obtained from reference TRBV2 and TRBJ2-7, is as follows: EPEVTQTPSHQVTQMGQEVILRCVPISNHLYFYWYRQILGQKVEFLVSFYNNEISEKSEIFDDQFSVERPDGSNFTLKIRSTKLEDSAMYFCASSEPYEQYFGPGTRLTVT.

V usage is TRBV27 and J usage is TRBJ2-7; D may be TRBD1 or TRBD2 (6 bases each). V was cut by 3 bases and J by 6 bases, with 12 bases left in between. The CDR3 runs to 13 residues. Germline V gene lookup returns CDR1 MNHEY and CDR2 SMNVEV (reference sequence). The CDR3: CASSFPGGVEQYF. The CDR3 nucleotides are TGTGCCAGCAGTTTCCCCGGGGGCGTCGAGCAGTACTTC.

This clone was detected only a few times. The CDR3 DNA follows: TGTGCCAGCAGCTCCAGTTTGGGGCGGCTGACAGTTGGGGAAGCTTTCTTT. Encoded protein: CASSSSLGRLTVGEAFF. This chain uses TRBV7-6 with TRBJ1-1; D possibly corresponds to TRBD1 (5 bases). Looked up from germline, CDR1 is SGHVS and CDR2 is FNYEAQ. The CDR3 consists of 17 residues. V gave up 4 bases and J gave up 8 bases, with 26 bases separating them. The whole variable domain, filled in from reference TRBV7-6 and TRBJ1-1, reads GAGVSQSPRYKVTKRGQDVALRCDPISGHVSLYWYRQALGQGPEFLTYFNYEAQQDKSGLPNDRFSAERPEGSISTLTIQRTEQRDSAMYRCASSSSLGRLTVGEAFFGQGTRLTVV.

The chain joins TRBV19 to TRBJ1-2, with a weak D call TRBD1 (6 bases). With 5 bases removed from V and 4 bases from J, the gap between germline ends came to 17 bases. This CDR3 is built from 15 residues. Germline lookup yields CDR1 LNHDA and CDR2 SQIVND (reference sequence). CDR3 bases: TGTGCCAGTAGTGGTAGGGGGTTGGGCGGCTATGGCTACACCTTC. Protein product: CASSGRGLGGYGYTF.

The V and J genes are TRBV2 and TRBJ1-1; TRBD1 might be the D (6 bases). Germline CDR1 and CDR2: SNHLY and FYNNEI. The CDR3 extends over 15 amino acids. Trimming shortened V by 6 bases and J by 1 base, and 15 bases separated the two germline ends. CDR3 DNA: TGTGCCAGCAGCGGTCATCAGACAGGGAACACTGAAGCTTTCTTT. It translates to CASSGHQTGNTEAFF.

The rearrangement links TRBV6-7 to TRBJ2-1; TRBD2 matches 7 bases. TRBV6-7 is sorted into the ORF group, with uncertain function. This CDR3 region has 11 residues. The junction had 1 base not matched to a gene; V was cut back by 2 bases and J by 12 bases. This chain's CDR3 is CASSYGRVQFF. For the CDR3, the DNA is TGTGCCAGCAGTTACGGGAGGGTGCAGTTCTTC.

This clone occurred a few times. J is TRBJ1-5 and V is TRBV7-9, with 8 nucleotides matching TRBD1. The CDR3 runs to 14 residues. Trimming cost V 5 bases and J 8 bases; bases outside gene matches: 8. CDR1 is SEHNR and CDR2 is FQNEAQ in the germline V gene (reference sequence). The CDR3 protein is CASSRTGRSEPQHF. The CDR3, as DNA: TGTGCCAGCAGCCGGACAGGGAGGTCGGAGCCCCAGCATTTT.

The gene calls are TRBV4-2 and TRBJ2-1, with 8 nucleotides matching TRBD2. Trimming cost V 0 bases and J 5 bases; bases outside gene matches: 3. The CDR3 sequence is 15 residues long. From germline, CDR1 is LGHNA and CDR2 YNFKEQ. The CDR3 protein is CASSQELAANNEQFF. For the CDR3, the DNA is TGTGCCAGCAGCCAAGAACTAGCGGCCAACAATGAGCAGTTCTTC.

The CDR3 nucleotides are TGTGCCTGGAGTGTAGGCCCTTACACCGGGGAGCTGTTTTTT. It translates to CAWSVGPYTGELFF. The chain joins TRBV30 to TRBJ2-2; D not certain. The CDR3 has 14 residues. V lost 0 bases and J 3 bases, leaving 8 bases between the germline ends. Germline V lookup: CDR1 GTSNPN, CDR2 SVGIG (reference sequence).

This clone appeared once. The junction differs from germline at one of its ends, possibly a read error. V and J are TRBV11-2 and TRBJ1-6, with a possible D match to TRBD1 (6 bases). The CDR3 spans 14 residues. The germline V gene has CDR1 SGHAT and CDR2 FQNNGV. This CDR3 reads CASRHRGYSSPLHF. The CDR3, as DNA: TGTGCCAGCAGACATAGGGGGTATAGTTCACCCCTCCACTTT.

This chain connects TRBV5-1 to TRBJ1-2, with D tentatively TRBD1 (5 bases). From germline, CDR1 is SGHRS and CDR2 YFSETQ. The V end was cut by 1 base, the J end by 5 bases, with 15 bases between. This CDR3 is 15 amino acids long. CDR3 sequence reads: CASSLLGGLEYGYTF. The CDR3 DNA follows: TGCGCCAGCAGCTTGTTGGGGGGACTGGAATATGGCTACACCTTC.

The chain recombines TRBV7-2 with TRBJ2-6; D may be TRBD2 (6 bases). V dropped 4 bases and J dropped 0 bases, with 7 bases sitting between them. Germline V lookup: CDR1 SGHTA, CDR2 FQGNSA. The CDR3 runs to 15 residues. CDR3 in amino acids: CASSSGGSGANVLTF. CDR3 nucleotides: TGTGCCAGCAGCTCCGGGGGCTCTGGGGCCAACGTCCTGACTTTC.

V is TRBV7-9 and J is TRBJ1-1, with D maybe TRBD1 (5 bases). Germline values: CDR1 SEHNR, CDR2 FQNEAQ (reference sequence). The CDR3 is 16 amino acids. Deletions cut 2 bases from V and 0 bases from J, with 13 bases between. In DNA form, the CDR3 reads TGTGCCAGCAGCTTAACCGCCGGCAGGGTGAACACTGAAGCTTTCTTT. This codes for CASSLTAGRVNTEAFF.